Below, 26 T cell receptor beta chains from the same sample are listed, as sequenced in a study of cytomegalovirus exposure and HLA in healthy donors. The PCR was carried out with 60 Vbeta primers and 13 Jbeta primers. Repertoires were generated with immunoSEQ multiplex PCR, while TCRdb's copy carries only in-frame clones and drops some. Found here are about 170,000 clones, 75% to 90% of them singletons; the top ten hold less than 2%. What was sequenced was PBMCs. These receptors were taken from a woman younger than 30 in good health and CMV-seronegative.

CDR3 in amino acids: CASSWGTGGDEQYF. DNA of the CDR3: TGCGCCAGCAGCTGGGGGACAGGGGGCGACGAGCAGTACTTC. The chain joins TRBV5-1 to TRBJ2-7, with 12 positions matching TRBD1. Germline V gene lookup returns CDR1 SGHRS and CDR2 YFSETQ. The junction had 3 bases not matched to a gene; V was cut back by 3 bases and J by 5 bases. The CDR3 is 14 residues long.

This clone was detected once. The chain couples TRBV5-8 to TRBJ2-6; D is possibly TRBD1 (6 bases). V lost 1 base, J lost 1 base, and 6 bases lay in between. The CDR3 has 15 residues. Germline-derived CDR1 and CDR2 are SGHTS and YDEGEE. This CDR3 reads CASSLTGSGANVLTF. DNA for the CDR3: TGTGCCAGCAGCTTGACAGGGTCTGGGGCCAACGTCCTGACTTTC. Combining the CDR3 with reference TRBV5-8 and TRBJ2-6 gives the whole variable domain EAGVTQSPTHLIKTRGQQATLRCSPISGHTSVYWYQQALGLGLQFLLWYDEGEERNRGNFPPRFSGRQFPNYSSELNVNALELEDSALYLCASSLTGSGANVLTFGAGSRLTVL.

V is TRBV9 and J is TRBJ2-7; 10 nucleotides agree with TRBD2. Trimming took 1 base from V and 6 from J; bases not matched to a gene: 7. Germline V gene lookup returns CDR1 SGDLS and CDR2 YYNGEE. The CDR3 loop spans 15 amino acids. The CDR3 DNA reads as TGTGCCAGCAGCGTACTAGCGGGAGTCGGTAGCGAGCAGTACTTC. Translating gives CASSVLAGVGSEQYF.

The CDR3 DNA follows: TGTGCCAGCTCACCACCCCACCAGGAAAAACTGTTTTTT. It yields the protein CASSPPHQEKLFF. The rearrangement links TRBV18 to TRBJ1-4; the D is unclear. Per the germline V gene, CDR1 is KGHSH and CDR2 is LQKENI. The CDR3 is made up of 13 amino acids. V was shortened by 0 bases and J by 8 bases, with 7 bases between the two germline ends.

This sequence joins TRBV2 and TRBJ1-2, with a weak D call TRBD1 (5 bases). Trimming took off 6 bases at V and 10 bases at J, with 12 bases between the two ends. This CDR3 spans 11 amino acids. Germline CDR1 reads SNHLY; CDR2 reads FYNNEI. This CDR3 reads CASRKTVFYTF. The CDR3 nucleotides are TGTGCCAGCAGAAAGACAGTTTTCTACACCTTC.

CDR3 loop: CASSEPSGGAGAKNIQYF. The CDR3 DNA sequence: TGTGCCAGCAGTGAACCTAGCGGGGGGGCCGGGGCCAAAAACATTCAGTACTTC. The chain is built from TRBV2 and TRBJ2-4; 12 bases map to TRBD2. The ends lost 2 bases at V and 1 base at J; junction bases unmatched: 6. This CDR3 contains 18 residues. Germline V CDR1 and CDR2: SNHLY, FYNNEI.

The rearrangement uses TRBV11-2 and TRBJ2-1; TRBD2 might be the D (5 bases). The CDR3 totals 17 residues. Germline assignment: CDR1 SGHAT and CDR2 FQNNGV. V shed 5 bases and J shed 5 bases, with 22 bases lying between them. CDR3 sequence: CASSARVGGDSDNEQFF. The CDR3 bases are TGTGCCAGCAGCGCCCGAGTTGGTGGGGATAGCGACAATGAGCAGTTCTTC.

The CDR3 region has the DNA TGTGCCTGGAGTGTACGGGGGACGTTAGATACGCAGTATTTT. It translates to CAWSVRGTLDTQYF. The rearrangement uses TRBV30 and TRBJ2-3; tentative D call: TRBD2 (6 bases). From germline, CDR1 is GTSNPN and CDR2 SVGIG (reference sequence). The CDR3 spans 14 residues. Trimming left V 0 bases short and J 5 bases short, with 12 bases between.

The rearrangement uses TRBV9 and TRBJ1-3; the D gene is possibly TRBD1 (5 bases). Germline V CDR1 and CDR2: SGDLS, YYNGEE. V lost 1 base, J lost 0 bases, and 8 bases lay in between. The CDR3 runs to 15 residues. CDR3: CASSVRQGSGNTIYF. CDR3 nucleotide sequence: TGTGCCAGCAGCGTACGGCAGGGCTCTGGAAACACCATATATTTT. The entire variable domain, with the rest obtained from reference TRBV9 and TRBJ1-3, is as follows: DSGVTQTPKHLITATGQRVTLRCSPRSGDLSVYWYQQSLDQGLQFLIQYYNGEERAKGNILERFSAQQFPDLHSELNLSSLELGDSALYFCASSVRQGSGNTIYFGEGSWLTVV.

This clone occurred a few times. V gene TRBV4-1 combines with J gene TRBJ1-1; 9 bases align to TRBD1. This CDR3 is 15 amino acids long. The trim removed 1 base at V and 3 bases at J, leaving 3 bases unmatched. CDR1 MGHRA and CDR2 YSYEKL come from the germline V gene. The CDR3 DNA sequence: TGCGCCAGCAGCCAAGTTACAGGGGGCGACACTGAAGCTTTCTTT. It codes for CASSQVTGGDTEAFF.

The chain's CDR3 is CASSVGLAGVGYEQYF. The DNA of the CDR3 is TGTGCCAGCAGTGTGGGACTAGCGGGAGTCGGCTACGAGCAGTACTTC. The chain couples TRBV28 to TRBJ2-7, with 14 positions matching TRBD2. The germline V gene has CDR1 MDHEN and CDR2 SYDVKM. The length of the CDR3 is 16 residues. Trimming removed 5 bases from V and 3 bases from J; junction bases left unmatched: 6.

The V call is TRBV5-4, the J call TRBJ1-2; 9 bases are a match to TRBD1. The CDR3 is 14 residues long. Germline lookup yields CDR1 SGHNT and CDR2 YYREEE (reference sequence). V shed 5 bases, J shed 8 bases, and the junction held 10 bases outside the gene matches. CDR3 coding DNA: TGTGCCAGCAGACGGGACAGGGACCATTTAGGCTACACCTTC. It codes for CASRRDRDHLGYTF.

The chain combines TRBV6-1 with TRBJ2-6; TRBD1 agrees at 7 bases. After removal of 3 bases from V and 12 bases from J, the junction contained 11 bases not matched to a gene. The V gene's germline CDR1 is MNHNS and CDR2 SASEGT. The CDR3 totals 15 residues. CDR3 in amino acids: CASSDYGQARTVLTF. The CDR3 bases are TGTGCCAGCAGTGATTACGGACAGGCGCGTACCGTCCTGACTTTC.

The chain combines TRBV28 with TRBJ2-2; TRBD1 matches at 8 bases. Germline CDR1 and CDR2: MDHEN and SYDVKM. Trimming removed 2 bases from V and 8 bases from J; junction bases left unmatched: 7. The CDR3 spans 15 residues. The CDR3 nucleotides are TGTGCCAGCAGTTTAGCTGGGACAGGCTCGGGGGAGCTGTTTTTT. This gives the protein CASSLAGTGSGELFF.

This clone was observed once. The CDR3 spells CASSYSPSDRHTEAFF. The CDR3 nucleotides are TGTGCCAGCAGTTACTCGCCTTCAGACAGGCACACTGAAGCTTTCTTT. The chain couples TRBV6-5 to TRBJ1-1; the D gene is possibly TRBD1 (6 bases). CDR3 length: 16 residues. The V end lost 0 bases, the J end lost 3 bases, and 14 bases lay between the germline ends. The germline V gene encodes CDR1 MNHEY and CDR2 SVGAGI.

In the case of this clone: Mismatch with germline at one junction end may stem from a read error. The chain joins TRBV5-1 to TRBJ2-1; TRBD1 matches 8 bases. This CDR3 is built from 15 residues. CDR1 and CDR2 from the germline V gene are SGHRS and YFSETQ. CDR3 sequence (DNA): TGCGCCAGCAGCTTGGGGGACAGGTCCTCCAATGAGCAGTTCTTC. Protein: CASSLGDRSSNEQFF.

This clone was found once. The J gene is TRBJ1-4, the V gene TRBV28; a possible D gene is TRBD1 (6 bases). The V gene's germline CDR1 is MDHEN and CDR2 SYDVKM. V was shortened by 5 bases and J by 6 bases, with 19 bases between the two germline ends. The CDR3 extends over 16 amino acids. CDR3 loop: CASSLQRGHPDEKLFF. CDR3 DNA: TGTGCCAGCAGTCTCCAACGGGGACACCCCGATGAAAAACTGTTTTTT.

This chain connects TRBV4-1 to TRBJ1-6; unclear D gene. The germline V gene has CDR1 MGHRA and CDR2 YSYEKL. The CDR3 consists of 14 residues. Trimming stripped 0 bases from V and 7 bases from J, with 7 bases between. CDR3 amino acids: CASSQDSGNSPLHF. The CDR3 DNA is TGCGCCAGCAGCCAAGATTCGGGGAATTCACCCCTCCACTTT.

The V and J genes are TRBV19 and TRBJ1-5; 9 bases are shared with TRBD1. Trimming at V came to 2 bases and at J to 0 bases, leaving 5 bases not matched to a gene. The germline CDR1 and CDR2 sequences are LNHDA and SQIVND (reference sequence). The CDR3 is 17 amino acids. The CDR3 DNA sequence: TGTGCCAGTAGTATATTCGCGGGACAGGGTAGCAATCAGCCCCAGCATTTT. Amino acids: CASSIFAGQGSNQPQHF.

The chain couples TRBV7-2 to TRBJ2-1; 13 bases agree with TRBD2. The germline V gene encodes CDR1 SGHTA and CDR2 FQGNSA. J lost 3 bases, V lost 4 bases, and 9 bases had no gene match. CDR3 length equals 18 residues. This CDR3 reads CASSYERLAGGFYNEQFF. DNA of the CDR3: TGTGCCAGCAGCTATGAGAGACTAGCGGGGGGCTTCTACAATGAGCAGTTCTTC.

The gene calls are TRBV5-1 and TRBJ1-2, with 11 positions matching TRBD1. Losses at the gene ends were 0 bases for V and 7 bases for J; bases not matched to a gene: 8. Per the germline V gene, CDR1 is SGHRS and CDR2 is YFSETQ. The CDR3 covers 16 residues. CDR3 residues: CASSLDSGQGGLGYTF. The CDR3 DNA reads as TGCGCCAGCAGCTTGGACTCGGGACAGGGGGGACTTGGCTACACCTTC.

This sequence joins TRBV2 and TRBJ1-1; D gene uncertain. Deletions cut 7 bases from V and 2 bases from J, with 11 bases between. This CDR3 has 13 residues. In germline, CDR1 is SNHLY, CDR2 FYNNEI. The CDR3 bases are TGTGCCAGCACCCAGACTGTAAACACTGAAGCTTTCTTT. Amino acids: CASTQTVNTEAFF. The whole variable domain, filled in from reference TRBV2 and TRBJ1-1, reads EPEVTQTPSHQVTQMGQEVILRCVPISNHLYFYWYRQILGQKVEFLVSFYNNEISEKSEIFDDQFSVERPDGSNFTLKIRSTKLEDSAMYFCASTQTVNTEAFFGQGTRLTVV.

This clone has a handful of counts. This rearrangement joins TRBV23-1 to TRBJ2-7, with a weak D call TRBD2 (7 bases). TRBV23-1 is an open reading frame, and its role is uncertain. The CDR3 runs to 16 residues. Deletions cut 0 bases from V and 4 bases from J, with 16 bases between. The CDR3 loop is CASSQSYGGLIYEQYF. The DNA of the CDR3 is TGCGCCAGCAGTCAATCTTACGGGGGGCTTATATACGAGCAGTACTTC.

This sequence joins TRBV9 and TRBJ2-2; tentative D call: TRBD2 (6 bases). V was clipped by 5 bases and J by 4 bases, with 12 bases between them. Germline CDR1 SGDLS, CDR2 YYNGEE. The CDR3 is made up of 14 amino acids. The DNA of the CDR3 is TGTGCCAGCAGTGAGGGACTGTTCACCGGGGAGCTGTTTTTT. Its translation is CASSEGLFTGELFF.

The V and J genes are TRBV9 and TRBJ1-2, with 8 nucleotides matching TRBD1. In germline, CDR1 is SGDLS, CDR2 YYNGEE. The V and J ends lost 0 bases and 5 bases, in that order; junction bases with no gene match: 9. The CDR3 covers 16 residues. In nucleotides, the CDR3 is TGTGCCAGCAGCGTAGACTCTGGACAGGGACCGTATGGCTACACCTTC. It translates to CASSVDSGQGPYGYTF.

V usage is TRBV6-5 and J usage is TRBJ2-7; 9 bases fit TRBD1. Trimming at V came to 4 bases and at J to 3 bases, leaving 7 bases not matched to a gene. The length of the CDR3 is 15 residues. Looked up from germline, CDR1 is MNHEY and CDR2 is SVGAGI. CDR3 sequence (DNA): TGTGCCAGCAGTTCACCACCGGGACAGGGCTACGAGCAGTACTTC. Its protein is CASSSPPGQGYEQYF.